These 2 T cell receptor beta chains were all obtained from the same sample, sequenced in a study of OX40 agonist ivuxolimab in advanced cancers. Generated by immunoSEQ multiplex PCR, the TCRdb table keeps only in-frame clones and is missing some. The sample gives over 15,000 clones, 83% of which show up once; 21% is in the top ten. Sequencing used CD4+ or CD8+ T cells sorted from blood, obtained in a trial of the OX40 agonist ivuxolimab. Source of these receptors: an adult with an advanced solid tumor such as melanoma, head and neck, liver or kidney cancer.

This clone was detected once. The chain is built from TRBV18 and TRBJ2-7, with D unresolved. Germline CDR1 is KGHSH and CDR2 is LQKENI. The CDR3 is made up of 16 amino acids. The V end lost 2 bases, the J end lost 0 bases, and 14 bases lay between the germline ends. CDR3 DNA sequence: TGTGCCAGCTCACCAAACGGTGGCACCAACTCCTACGAGCAGTACTTC. Amino acids: CASSPNGGTNSYEQYF. The full variable domain, completed using reference TRBV18 and TRBJ2-7, is NAGVMQNPRHLVRRRGQEARLRCSPMKGHSHVYWYRQLPEEGLKFMVYLQKENIIDESGMPKERFSAEFPKEGPSILRIQQVVRGDSAAYFCASSPNGGTNSYEQYFGPGTRLTVT.

The rearrangement uses TRBV6-1 and TRBJ1-5; the D gene is possibly TRBD1 (5 bases). The CDR3 is 15 residues long. Per germline, CDR1 MNHNS and CDR2 SASEGT. V lost 2 bases and J 6 bases, leaving 14 bases between the germline ends. This chain's CDR3 is CASSELGSGSQPQHF. CDR3 nucleotide sequence: TGTGCCAGCAGTGAATTAGGGTCAGGGAGTCAGCCCCAGCATTTT.